The entry below describes one T cell receptor beta chain. Its antigen is not identified. These data come from a study of cytomegalovirus exposure and HLA in healthy donors. Points from the study as a whole: 150 to 200 TCR beta chains were listed as cytomegalovirus-associated. HLA allele associations emerged for about 16,000 TCR beta sequences in a later analysis, at 0.05 false discovery rate.

Donors in the study were healthy people who gave bone marrow. The CDR3 loop spans 14 amino acids. The V gene's germline CDR1 is SGHRS and CDR2 YFSETQ. This PCR relied on a set of 60 Vbeta primers and 13 Jbeta primers. Libraries were prepared by immunoSEQ multiplex PCR; TCRdb keeps only in-frame clonotypes and omits some of them. The data show roughly 130,000 clones, approximately 72% seen once. The sequencing sample was made of PBMCs. The clonotype was recovered from a woman aged 55-69 years in good health and CMV-seronegative. The genes are TRBV5-1 and TRBJ2-5, with D possibly TRBD1 on 6 matching bases. The last part of the DNA fits TRBJ2-7 better; the J call may be wrong. The CDR3 DNA sequence: TGCGCCAGCAGCCTGGGACATGATCTCTACGAGCAGTACTTC. It codes for CASSLGHDLYEQYF.